The rows below give T cell receptor beta chains drawn from one sample of a study of regulatory T cells in long-lasting Graves disease. TCRdb reanalysed the multiplex PCR reads using MiXCR and keeps one entry per CDR3 protein. The profile shows about 370,000 distinct CDR3 sequences, around 15% of them singletons. The sample here was peripheral blood mononuclear cells (PBMCs), taken at new diagnosis, from a patient treated with antithyroid drugs. These receptors came from a female donor with Graves disease. Both conserved end residues are trimmed from each CDR3.

TRBV6-9	TRBJ2-2	ASSYGGELF
TRBV27	TRBJ1-2	ASSVGRGGGYT
TRBV11-2	TRBJ1-2	ASSLGAELNYGYT
TRBV7-2	TRBJ2-1	ASSSTKAGAYNEQF
TRBV27	TRBJ1-1	ASSLVRDSFAEAF
TRBV20-1	TRBJ1-1	SARQVPNTEAF
TRBV28	TRBJ2-7	ASSSRLAGAGEQY
TRBV5-1	TRBJ2-3	ASSPAGSHTDTQY
TRBV3-1	TRBJ1-1	ASSQDFAVNTEAF
TRBV7-9	TRBJ2-7	ASSLYGAEQY
TRBV9	TRBJ2-1	ASSVDPYWGESYNEQF
TRBV5-1	TRBJ2-3	ASSLEAGGSLYTQY
TRBV2	TRBJ2-4	ASSPSGSPLNIQY
TRBV24-1	TRBJ2-3	ATSDRVFHTQY
TRBV7-6	TRBJ2-7	ASSYGTSGGVSYEQY
TRBV11-2	TRBJ1-1	ASTMNTEAF
TRBV12-3/TRBV12-4	TRBJ1-5	ASNSRDRESQPQH
TRBV4-2	TRBJ2-7	ASSQEWQGAYEQY
TRBV11-2	TRBJ2-3	ASSFESSGGTDTQY
TRBV13	TRBJ1-2	ASSSLKRGQTYGYT
TRBV12-3/TRBV12-4	TRBJ2-3	ASSFGQLNTDTQY
TRBV3-1	TRBJ2-1	ASTTADEQF
TRBV5-6	TRBJ2-5	ASSLVGLAVYQETQY
TRBV24-1	TRBJ2-3	ATSDFGGLAGGPEVDTQY
TRBV25-1	TRBJ2-3	ASSIGALGTDTQY
TRBV7-9	TRBJ2-3	ASVIRAKPTDTQY
TRBV28	TRBJ2-3	ASTFGAVKQY
TRBV28	TRBJ1-2	ASKTSTDYGYT
TRBV4-1	TRBJ2-5	ASSPYTAGETQY
TRBV2	TRBJ2-1	ASSVRAASGDNEQF
TRBV5-6	.	ASSASGRAYEQY
TRBV12-3/TRBV12-4	TRBJ2-3	ASNEFGRTSTDTQY
TRBV7-2	TRBJ2-7	ASSSEGEIYEQY
TRBV7-3	TRBJ1-1	ASSLSTSTSWKDRRNTEAF
TRBV2	TRBJ1-2	ASSPTTLATGYT
TRBV4-1	TRBJ2-2	ASSQAQGVTGELF
TRBV11-2	TRBJ2-3	ASSLAVPWDTQY
TRBV19	TRBJ2-4	ASSPHYGGGKNIQY
TRBV20-1	TRBJ2-2	SATARTNTGELF
TRBV7-2	TRBJ2-3	ASSFVAELRLQY
TRBV6-2/TRBV6-3	TRBJ2-3	ASSYRLDTQY